This entry features one T cell receptor beta chain sequence. This specimen belongs to a study of blood T cell repertoires in COVID-19. In the study overall: There were acute and convalescent COVID-19 samples, and they came from the United States, Italy and Spain.

The CDR3 runs to 13 residues. V shed 8 bases and J 5 bases; nucleotides not matched to a gene: 5. Germline CDR1 reads MNHNY; CDR2 reads SVGAGI (reference sequence). TCRdb's copy holds only in-frame clones and misses some; the assay was immunoSEQ multiplex PCR. The repertoire holds 140,000 to 150,000 clones, with 80% as singletons. The rearrangement links TRBV6-6 to TRBJ2-2; 7 bases are shared with TRBD1. The receptor comes from a man between 65 and 80 years old who had recovered from COVID-19. Sequences were obtained from peripheral blood. CDR3 sequence (DNA): TGTGCCAGCTCGACAGGGACAACCGGGGAGCTGTTTTTT. Protein sequence: CASSTGTTGELFF.